This TCR beta chain was captured in a study of blood T cell repertoires in COVID-19. Methods used by the authors: The assay estimated nucleated cells by amplifying reference gene primers. The table came from immunoSEQ multiplex PCR; TCRdb's copy has only in-frame clones and leaves some out. V and J calls plus clone size are reproduced from that table; the DNA served to infer D and trimming. This repertoire shows roughly 200,000 clones, about 85% found once; its top ten account for approximately 5%. The germline V gene has CDR1 KGHSH and CDR2 LQKENI. The CDR3 runs to 15 residues. Trimming stripped 0 bases from V and 4 bases from J, with 12 bases between.

The sequenced sample was peripheral blood. This clonotype was sampled from an elderly woman with acute or convalescent COVID-19. V is TRBV18 and J is TRBJ1-1, with D possibly TRBD1 on 6 matching bases. The CDR3 loop reads CASSPPNRESTEAFF. The CDR3 DNA follows: TGTGCCAGCTCACCACCCAACAGGGAGAGCACTGAAGCTTTCTTT. Complete variable domain (other parts from reference TRBV18 and TRBJ1-1): NAGVMQNPRHLVRRRGQEARLRCSPMKGHSHVYWYRQLPEEGLKFMVYLQKENIIDESGMPKERFSAEFPKEGPSILRIQQVVRGDSAAYFCASSPPNRESTEAFFGQGTRLTVV.